These T cell receptor beta chains were read from a single sample in a study of vaccination and CD4 T cells after COVID-19. TCRdb fed the PCR reads into MiXCR, producing one record per CDR3 protein. The sample consists of 15,000 to 20,000 distinct CDR3 sequences, approximately 50% of them appearing once. Antigens for these TCRs are unknown. The sample consisted of CD4+ T cells from blood, cultured in vitro. The receptors come from a human donor who had recovered from COVID-19. Both conserved end residues are part of each CDR3. D genes are given only for firm matches. The size entry is marked missing in some rows and otherwise reads once, few, many or a size class.

cdr3_aa cdr3_nt cdr3_length clone_size j_call v_call d_call
CAISENLGGRYNSPLHF TGTGCCATCAGTGAGAATTTAGGGGGGCGGTATAATTCACCCCTCCACTTT 17 - TRBJ1-6 TRBV10-3 -
CASSSPGGAGTGELFF TGTGCCAGCAGCTCCCCGGGGGGAGCGGGCACCGGGGAGCTGTTTTTT 16 - TRBJ2-2 TRBV7-6 TRBD2
CASIDGLSYEQYF TGTGCCAGCATAGACGGCCTCTCCTACGAGCAGTACTTC 13 - TRBJ2-7 TRBV6-2/TRBV6-3 -
CASSPGSGTQETQYF TGTGCCAGCAGCCCCGGGTCGGGGACCCAAGAGACCCAGTACTTC 15 - TRBJ2-5 TRBV7-9 -
CASSLGPGSYEQYF TGTGCCAGCAGCCTAGGCCCAGGGAGCTACGAGCAGTACTTC 14 - TRBJ2-7 TRBV27 -
CASTKAGVETQYF TGTGCCAGCACTAAAGCGGGGGTAGAGACCCAGTACTTC 13 - TRBJ2-5 TRBV2 TRBD2
CASSYRDNEQFF TGTGCCAGCAGTTACAGAGACAATGAGCAGTTCTTC 12 - TRBJ2-1 TRBV6-5 -
CSASSGANVLTF TGCAGTGCTAGCTCTGGGGCCAACGTCCTGACTTTC 12 few TRBJ2-6 TRBV20-1 -
CASSFKPGTSTDTQYF TGTGCCAGCAGCTTTAAGCCGGGGACTAGCACAGATACGCAGTATTTT 16 - TRBJ2-3 TRBV7-9 -
CATSRDPRDTIYF TGTGCCACCAGCAGGGATCCCAGGGACACCATATATTTT 13 medium-sized TRBJ1-3 TRBV15 -
CASSPQGGASDTQYF TGTGCTAGCAGCCCCCAGGGGGGGGCCTCAGATACGCAGTATTTT 15 - TRBJ2-3 TRBV7-7 -
CASSNPRTGWTGELFF TGTGCCAGCAGTAACCCAAGGACAGGGTGGACCGGGGAGCTGTTTTTT 16 - TRBJ2-2 TRBV5-4 TRBD1
CASSPVGQGDSPLHF TGTGCCAGCAGCCCCGTCGGACAGGGAGATTCACCCCTCCACTTT 15 few TRBJ1-6 TRBV6-1 TRBD1
CASTSTGGVSYHEQYF TGTGCCAGCACCTCGACAGGGGGCGTCTCTTACCACGAGCAGTACTTC 16 once TRBJ2-7 TRBV6-1 TRBD1
CASSLSGQETQYF TGTGCCAGCAGTTTATCCGGCCAAGAGACCCAGTACTTC 13 - TRBJ2-5 TRBV12-3/TRBV12-4 -
CASSYSSRGHGDTQYF TGTGCCAGCAGTTACTCGTCGCGGGGCCATGGAGATACGCAGTATTTT 16 - TRBJ2-3 TRBV6-5 -
CASSKQGAGAFF TGTGCCAGCAGCAAACAGGGGGCGGGGGCTTTCTTT 12 - TRBJ1-1 TRBV6-1 TRBD1
CASSQLRGGSSYNSPLHF TGTGCCAGCAGCCAATTGCGAGGGGGCAGCTCCTATAATTCACCCCTCCACTTT 18 - TRBJ1-6 TRBV7-6 TRBD1
CASSPRDRGVRNQPQHF TGTGCCAGCAGTCCCCGGGACAGGGGGGTAAGGAATCAGCCCCAGCATTTT 17 medium-sized TRBJ1-5 TRBV27 TRBD1
CASSQGPGDGYTF TGTGCCAGCTCCCAGGGTCCCGGGGATGGCTACACCTTC 13 - TRBJ1-2 TRBV18 -
CATSRGGVTEAFF TGTGCCACCAGCAGAGGGGGGGTCACTGAAGCTTTCTTT 13 - TRBJ1-1 TRBV15 -
CASSYGGTYGGYTF TGTGCCAGCAGTTACGGGGGCACTTACGGTGGCTACACCTTC 14 few TRBJ1-2 TRBV6-5 -
CASSFQVDTQYF TGTGCCAGCAGTTTCCAAGTAGATACGCAGTATTTT 12 - TRBJ2-3 TRBV12-3/TRBV12-4 -
CATLLLAGVCEQYF TGTGCCACCCTCCTTTTAGCGGGAGTATGCGAGCAGTACTTC 14 - TRBJ2-7 TRBV19 TRBD2
CASSQDRTRVMKFF TGTGCCAGCAGCCAAGATAGAACTCGGGTAATGAAGTTCTTC 14 - TRBJ2-1 TRBV14 -
CASSPSGGSYAANTEAFF TGTGCCAGTAGTCCCTCAGGGGGGTCGTATGCGGCGAACACTGAAGCTTTCTTT 18 - TRBJ1-1 TRBV19 TRBD1
CAARGLAGGPMADTQYF TGTGCCGCCCGCGGACTAGCGGGGGGGCCTATGGCAGATACGCAGTATTTT 17 - TRBJ2-3 TRBV27 TRBD2
CASSEAPDRYEQYF TGTGCCAGCAGTGAAGCACCCGACCGCTACGAGCAGTACTTC 14 - TRBJ2-7 TRBV2 -
CSASWERSQHF TGCAGTGCTAGTTGGGAAAGGTCCCAGCATTTT 11 - TRBJ1-5 TRBV20-1 -
CAWSVGRATEAFF TGTGCCTGGAGTGTAGGTAGGGCAACTGAAGCTTTCTTT 13 - TRBJ1-1 TRBV30 -
CASNKDSQETQYF TGTGCCAGCAATAAGGACAGTCAAGAGACCCAGTACTTC 13 - TRBJ2-5 TRBV6-1 -
CASTDQREGEQFF TGTGCCAGCACCGACCAGCGGGAGGGTGAGCAGTTCTTC 13 - TRBJ2-1 TRBV6-2/TRBV6-3 TRBD2
CASSLVRGAPDTQYF TGTGCCAGCAGCTTAGTGCGGGGGGCCCCAGATACGCAGTATTTT 15 few TRBJ2-3 TRBV11-2 TRBD2
CASSEGRTEAFF TGTGCCAGCAGTGAAGGGCGCACTGAAGCTTTCTTT 12 - TRBJ1-1 TRBV12-3/TRBV12-4 -
CSARPSSQATQYF TGCAGTGCTCGCCCATCCTCCCAGGCCACGCAGTATTTT 13 - TRBJ2-3 TRBV20-1 -
CASSQEGVWSPLHF TGTGCCAGCAGCCAAGAAGGCGTATGGTCACCCCTCCACTTT 14 - TRBJ1-6 TRBV14 -
CASSTGNRGNTEAFF TGTGCCAGCAGCACAGGGAACAGGGGGAACACTGAAGCTTTCTTT 15 - TRBJ1-1 TRBV6-1 TRBD1
CASSLIVGTGDGYTF TGTGCCAGCAGCCTCATTGTAGGGACAGGGGATGGCTACACCTTC 15 few TRBJ1-2 TRBV7-2 TRBD1
CSASVRAEAFF TGCAGTGCTAGCGTAAGGGCTGAAGCTTTCTTT 11 - TRBJ1-1 TRBV20-1 -
CASSLEPGLRYEQYF TGTGCCAGCAGTTTGGAGCCAGGGCTTAGGTACGAGCAGTACTTC 15 - TRBJ2-7 TRBV28 -
CASSRLGLAGSLGDTQYF TGTGCCAGCAGCCGCCTCGGACTAGCGGGAAGTTTGGGAGATACGCAGTATTTT 18 - TRBJ2-3 TRBV7-2 TRBD2
CASSLGLAGGTDTQYF TGTGCCAGCAGCTTAGGACTAGCGGGAGGCACAGATACGCAGTATTTT 16 few TRBJ2-3 TRBV7-3 TRBD2
CASSKRTGRRTDTQYF TGTGCCAGCAGCAAACGGACAGGGAGGAGGACAGATACGCAGTATTTT 16 - TRBJ2-3 TRBV7-9 TRBD1
CASSLTGGRVGETQYF TGTGCCAGCAGCTTAACGGGCGGGAGGGTAGGAGAGACCCAGTACTTC 16 - TRBJ2-5 TRBV11-2 TRBD2
CASSLGSGAKNIQYF TGTGCCAGCAGCTTAGGGTCGGGGGCCAAAAACATTCAGTACTTC 15 - TRBJ2-4 TRBV11-3 -
CASSLERDRAREQYF TGTGCCAGCAGCTTAGAGCGGGACAGGGCACGGGAGCAGTACTTC 15 - TRBJ2-7 TRBV7-9 TRBD1
CASSLGGTASYEQYF TGTGCCAGCAGCTTAGGGGGGACAGCATCCTACGAGCAGTACTTC 15 - TRBJ2-7 TRBV7-9 TRBD1
CASSLASGADQPQHF TGTGCCAGCAGCTTAGCGTCGGGGGCCGATCAGCCCCAGCATTTT 15 - TRBJ1-5 TRBV7-9 -
CASSQGTREDTQYF TGTGCCAGCAGCCAAGGGACGCGTGAGGATACGCAGTATTTT 14 few TRBJ2-3 TRBV4-2 -
CASSYSRGSGELFF TGTGCCAGCAGTTACAGCAGGGGGTCCGGGGAGCTGTTTTTT 14 few TRBJ2-2 TRBV6-5 TRBD1
CASSLSLPGSTHYEQYF TGTGCCAGCAGTTTATCGCTCCCAGGGAGTACGCACTACGAGCAGTACTTC 17 few TRBJ2-7 TRBV27 -
CASSLHGAPTSTNEKLFF TGTGCCAGCAGTTTACATGGGGCCCCGACCTCAACTAATGAAAAACTGTTTTTT 18 few TRBJ1-4 TRBV27 -
CSAPGTSNTEAFF TGCAGTGCTCCCGGGACGTCCAACACTGAAGCTTTCTTT 13 few TRBJ1-1 TRBV20-1 -
CASSEDRDLVYGYTF TGCGCCAGCAGCGAGGACAGGGACTTGGTTTATGGCTACACCTTC 15 - TRBJ1-2 TRBV5-1 TRBD1
CATAGTANTGELFF TGTGCCACGGCCGGGACTGCGAACACCGGGGAGCTGTTTTTT 14 - TRBJ2-2 TRBV24-1 -
CASSPRQGPTSTDTQYF TGTGCCAGTAGTCCGAGACAGGGACCAACTAGCACAGATACGCAGTATTTT 17 - TRBJ2-3 TRBV19 TRBD1
CSATFPRGLNTEAFF TGCAGTGCCACCTTTCCGCGGGGCTTGAACACTGAAGCTTTCTTT 15 - TRBJ1-1 TRBV20-1 -